Presented here are 14 T cell receptor beta chains from one specimen sequenced in a study of T cell responses to AZD1222 COVID-19 vaccine. The protocol was immunoSEQ multiplex PCR, while the TCRdb copy is restricted to in-frame clones and leaves out a portion. This table holds about 130,000 clones, 89% found once. The specimen comprised peripheral blood, sampled on day 0 of AZD1222 vaccination. The receptors were sampled from an adult in good health.

The V gene is TRBV24-1, the J gene TRBJ2-1; 10 bases fit TRBD1. CDR1 is KGHDR, CDR2 SFDVKD, per germline. This CDR3 has 20 amino acids. The J segment lost 9 bases and the V segment lost 1 base, leaving 20 bases of the junction unmatched. The CDR3 DNA sequence: TGTGCCACCAGTGATTTCCACAGGGACAGGGGAGGAGCGGGAGTCGTTGAGCAGTTCTTC. It codes for CATSDFHRDRGGAGVVEQFF.

This clone was recorded a few times. The chain's CDR3 is CASSLGQGAHEQYF. In DNA, the CDR3 is TGCGCCAGCAGCTTGGGACAGGGGGCCCACGAGCAGTACTTC. The chain employs TRBV5-1 and TRBJ2-7; 10 bases agree with TRBD1. This CDR3 has 14 residues. After removal of 0 bases from V and 5 bases from J, the junction contained 2 bases not matched to a gene. Germline V CDR1 and CDR2: SGHRS, YFSETQ.

The gene calls are TRBV5-1 and TRBJ1-2, with a weak D call TRBD1 (5 bases). V was pared by 4 bases and J by 8 bases, with 15 bases between. Germline V gene sequence: CDR1 SGHRS, CDR2 YFSETQ. The CDR3 is made up of 13 amino acids. CDR3 bases: TGCGCCAGCAGCCGGGACGGGGTTGTAGGCTACACCTTC. Its protein product is CASSRDGVVGYTF.

The chain joins TRBV29-1 to TRBJ2-3; D gene unclear. CDR3 length equals 12 residues. V gave up 6 bases and J gave up 4 bases, with 11 bases separating them. Germline V lookup: CDR1 SQVTM, CDR2 ANQGSEA. The DNA of the CDR3 is TGCAGCGTCTCCCGCGAGGCAGATACGCAGTATTTT. The encoded protein is CSVSREADTQYF.

The V and J genes are TRBV7-2 and TRBJ2-5, with 7 positions matching TRBD2. The CDR3 spans 15 residues. Per germline, CDR1 SGHTA and CDR2 FQGNSA. The ends lost 3 bases at V and 5 bases at J; junction bases unmatched: 9. CDR3 loop: CASSLGGGPSETQYF. CDR3 DNA: TGTGCCAGCAGCTTGGGGGGAGGGCCTAGTGAGACCCAGTACTTC.

The chain carries TRBV27 and TRBJ2-5; D perhaps matches TRBD2 (5 bases). V lost 5 bases to trimming and J lost 5 bases, with 18 bases between them. The CDR3 totals 15 residues. The germline V gene encodes CDR1 MNHEY and CDR2 SMNVEV (reference sequence). CDR3 loop: CASSPSLGVWETQYF. CDR3 nucleotide sequence: TGTGCCAGCAGTCCATCCCTGGGAGTATGGGAGACCCAGTACTTC.

The chain combines TRBV3-1 (or the pseudogene TRBV3-2) with TRBJ2-7, with 7 bases identical to TRBD2. Germline V gives CDR1 LGHDT, CDR2 YNNKEL (reference sequence). The V segment lost 3 bases and the J segment 3 bases; nucleotides outside the gene matches: 14. This CDR3 has 17 amino acids. This chain's CDR3 is CASSQSSGKPSYYEQYF. For the CDR3, the DNA is TGTGCCAGCAGCCAGTCTAGCGGTAAGCCCTCCTACTACGAGCAGTACTTC.

In its sample, this clone is medium-sized. The V gene is TRBV18, the J gene TRBJ2-2; D possibly corresponds to TRBD1 (7 bases). Looked up from germline, CDR1 is KGHSH and CDR2 is LQKENI. The CDR3 totals 18 residues. Trimming took 4 bases from V and 4 from J, leaving 22 bases between them. The CDR3 spells CASSQTGTRHVGTGELFF. The DNA of the CDR3 is TGTGCCAGCTCACAGACAGGGACTCGTCACGTAGGCACCGGGGAGCTGTTTTTT.

The chain has TRBV29-1 and TRBJ1-2; the D is unclear. There are 9 residues in the CDR3. From germline, CDR1 is SQVTM and CDR2 ANQGSEA. The V and J ends lost 3 bases and 8 bases respectively, with 4 bases between them. The CDR3 region is CSVEEGYTF. CDR3 DNA sequence: TGCAGCGTTGAGGAGGGCTACACCTTC.

This chain joins TRBV2 and TRBJ1-2, with TRBD1 matching over 7 bases. CDR3 length: 13 residues. The V gene end was trimmed by 11 bases and the J gene end by 1 base; junction bases not matched to a gene: 7. CDR1 SNHLY and CDR2 FYNNEI come from the germline V gene. DNA of the CDR3: TGTGCCGGTTCGTGGGACAGTAACTATGGCTACACCTTC. The encoded protein is CAGSWDSNYGYTF.

The CDR3 sequence is CASDGGWTGELFF. As DNA, the CDR3 is TGTGCCAGTGATGGAGGGTGGACCGGGGAGCTGTTTTTT. V usage is TRBV19 and J usage is TRBJ2-2, with D possibly matching TRBD2 (6 bases). The CDR3 totals 13 residues. CDR1 LNHDA and CDR2 SQIVND come from the germline V gene (reference sequence). V shed 8 bases and J shed 5 bases, with 12 bases lying between them.

V gene TRBV7-2 combines with J gene TRBJ1-1; no definite D call. The CDR3 has 11 amino acids. The germline gives CDR1 SGHTA, CDR2 FQGNSA. V was clipped by 2 bases and J by 7 bases, with 5 bases between them. The DNA of the CDR3 is TGTGCCAGCAGCTTATGGGGTGAAGCTTTCTTT. Translating it yields CASSLWGEAFF.

The rearrangement uses TRBV28 and TRBJ2-3; no firm D call. The CDR3 runs 17 residues. Germline lookup yields CDR1 MDHEN and CDR2 SYDVKM. V lost 6 bases to trimming and J lost 7 bases, with 26 bases between them. DNA for the CDR3: TGTGCCAGCAGCACGCGATTGATAGGGCCGTTAGGGTATACGCAGTATTTT. Amino acid sequence: CASSTRLIGPLGYTQYF.

This chain connects TRBV5-4 to TRBJ2-3; D unclear. Trimming pared 0 bases from V and 2 bases from J, leaving 7 bases between. CDR3 length equals 14 residues. The germline CDR1 and CDR2 sequences are SGHNT and YYREEE (reference sequence). The CDR3 DNA follows: TGTGCCAGCAGCTTGGTGGTAGCCACAGATACGCAGTATTTT. It translates to CASSLVVATDTQYF.